The clone carrying this TCR beta chain was counted many times. Its antigen is unidentified. TCRdb fed the 5' RACE reads into MiXCR, producing one record per CDR3 protein. The table has around 14,000 distinct CDR3 sequences, over 30% seen once. This sample stems from a study of T cell repertoires and leukemia-associated antigens. Across the whole study: About 17 million effective reads came from all samples combined.

Points from the study as a whole: Vbeta, Jbeta, VDJ rearrangement and unique CDR3 counts did not differ significantly across four groups.

Before use, CD3+ T cells rested overnight in serum-free medium. This CDR3 is 15 amino acids long. Germline V gene sequence: CDR1 SGHTA, CDR2 FQGTGA. V was clipped by 5 bases and J by 3 bases; unmatched bases: 8. The receptor's source is a female donor in good health. The rearrangement joins TRBV7-3 to TRBJ2-5; 8 bases are a match to TRBD2. Sequences were obtained from CD3+ T cells sorted from blood and cultured. Written as DNA, the CDR3 is TGTGCCAGCAGCCCCGGGACTAGTGTGGAAGAGACCCAGTACTTC. Protein sequence: CASSPGTSVEETQYF.